The rows below give T cell receptor beta chains drawn from one sample of a study of T cell repertoires in cytomegalovirus infection. A single record per CDR3 protein comes from TCRdb applying MiXCR to the reads. The top ten clones hold 15% to 20% of a sample with roughly 230,000 distinct CDR3 sequences, about 20% of them seen once. Sample: CD8+ T cells from PBMCs. Source of these receptors: a human donor in good health (CMV status not recorded). Some clones in this sample may be carry-over from other donors' samples. The CDR3 runs from the conserved cysteine through the conserved F or W. The order of the fields is CDR3 DNA, CDR3 protein, clone size, CDR3 length, V gene, D gene, J gene. D genes are given only for firm matches. Where a row states a size, it is once, few, many or the class of an expanded clone; other rows omit it.

CDR3 DNA: TGTGCCAGCAGCTCCGGACATAGCAATCAGCCCCAGCATTTT
CDR3 protein: CASSSGHSNQPQHF
clone size: few
CDR3 length: 14
V gene: TRBV12-3/TRBV12-4
D gene: -
J gene: TRBJ1-5

CDR3 DNA: TGTGCCATCAGTGAGACTACGGGACCAGGGGCCAACGAGCAGTACTTC
CDR3 protein: CAISETTGPGANEQYF
clone size: -
CDR3 length: 16
V gene: TRBV10-3
D gene: -
J gene: TRBJ2-7

CDR3 DNA: TGTGCCAGCAGTTCGTTAGCGCTATCAAGCACAGATACGCAGTATTTT
CDR3 protein: CASSSLALSSTDTQYF
clone size: few
CDR3 length: 16
V gene: TRBV28
D gene: -
J gene: TRBJ2-3

CDR3 DNA: TGTGCCAGCATAGTGGGAGCCGGGGATGAAAAACTGTTTTTT
CDR3 protein: CASIVGAGDEKLFF
clone size: few
CDR3 length: 14
V gene: TRBV2
D gene: -
J gene: TRBJ1-4

CDR3 DNA: TGTGCCAGCATTCCGAGCGGGGGGCCCTCCTACGAGCAGTACTTC
CDR3 protein: CASIPSGGPSYEQYF
clone size: few
CDR3 length: 15
V gene: TRBV28
D gene: TRBD2
J gene: TRBJ2-7

CDR3 DNA: TGTGCCAGCAGCCGGCGGGACAGGACCTCCTACGAGCAGTACTTC
CDR3 protein: CASSRRDRTSYEQYF
clone size: -
CDR3 length: 15
V gene: TRBV7-6
D gene: TRBD1
J gene: TRBJ2-7

CDR3 DNA: TGTGCCAGCAGTTTAGCCTTTCTCAGTAATTCACCCCTCCACTTT
CDR3 protein: CASSLAFLSNSPLHF
clone size: few
CDR3 length: 15
V gene: TRBV27
D gene: -
J gene: TRBJ1-6

CDR3 DNA: TGCAGCGTTGAAGATCATGCGGATAGCTCCCCCACAGATACGCAGTATTTT
CDR3 protein: CSVEDHADSSPTDTQYF
clone size: -
CDR3 length: 17
V gene: TRBV29-1
D gene: -
J gene: TRBJ2-3

CDR3 DNA: TGTGCCAGCAGCTTCCTACCACGTTCCTATGGCTACACCTTC
CDR3 protein: CASSFLPRSYGYTF
clone size: many
CDR3 length: 14
V gene: TRBV12-3/TRBV12-4
D gene: -
J gene: TRBJ1-2

CDR3 DNA: TGTGCCAGCAGTGACTTTAGCGGGGGGGCTGGTGAGCAGTTCTTC
CDR3 protein: CASSDFSGGAGEQFF
clone size: few
CDR3 length: 15
V gene: TRBV6-4
D gene: TRBD2
J gene: TRBJ2-1

CDR3 DNA: TGTGCCAGCAGTTTTCATCATGGGACAGGGTCTTGGACTGAAGCTTTCTTT
CDR3 protein: CASSFHHGTGSWTEAFF
clone size: few
CDR3 length: 17
V gene: TRBV28
D gene: TRBD1
J gene: TRBJ1-1

CDR3 DNA: TGTGCCAGCAGCTTAGGGGCAAACACTGAAGCTTTCTTT
CDR3 protein: CASSLGANTEAFF
clone size: many
CDR3 length: 13
V gene: TRBV7-6
D gene: -
J gene: TRBJ1-1

CDR3 DNA: TGTGCCAGCAGTTTAGTAGGGGATTGGAATCAGCCCCAGCATTTT
CDR3 protein: CASSLVGDWNQPQHF
clone size: few
CDR3 length: 15
V gene: TRBV28
D gene: -
J gene: TRBJ1-5

CDR3 DNA: TGTGCCAGCAGTTTATGGCCCGATGTCGGGGAGCTGTTTTTT
CDR3 protein: CASSLWPDVGELFF
clone size: -
CDR3 length: 14
V gene: TRBV28
D gene: -
J gene: TRBJ2-2

CDR3 DNA: TGTGCCAGCAGCTTAATAGTGGGTGCGGAGACCCAGTACTTC
CDR3 protein: CASSLIVGAETQYF
clone size: few
CDR3 length: 14
V gene: TRBV7-2
D gene: -
J gene: TRBJ2-5

CDR3 DNA: TGTGCCAGCAGTTTATCACCTTGGGGGGGGCGAACCGGGGAGCTGTTTTTT
CDR3 protein: CASSLSPWGGRTGELFF
clone size: few
CDR3 length: 17
V gene: TRBV27
D gene: -
J gene: TRBJ2-2

CDR3 DNA: TGTGCCAGCAGTTTATCCCCCCACTATGGCTACACCTTC
CDR3 protein: CASSLSPHYGYTF
clone size: -
CDR3 length: 13
V gene: TRBV27
D gene: -
J gene: TRBJ1-2

CDR3 DNA: TGTGCCAGCAGTTACTCGAGCGGGGGCACAGATACGCAGTATTTT
CDR3 protein: CASSYSSGGTDTQYF
clone size: few
CDR3 length: 15
V gene: TRBV6-5
D gene: TRBD2
J gene: TRBJ2-3

CDR3 DNA: TGTGCCAGCAGCTTACTGACAGGGGGAAGCACAGATACGCAGTATTTT
CDR3 protein: CASSLLTGGSTDTQYF
clone size: few
CDR3 length: 16
V gene: TRBV11-2
D gene: TRBD1
J gene: TRBJ2-3

CDR3 DNA: TGTGCCAGCAGCGGGAAGACGGTGCTCTACAATGAGCAGTTCTTC
CDR3 protein: CASSGKTVLYNEQFF
clone size: -
CDR3 length: 15
V gene: TRBV12-3/TRBV12-4
D gene: -
J gene: TRBJ2-1

CDR3 DNA: TGTGCCAGCAGCCAAGAAGTTCGGGAGACGGCGAATTCACCCCTCCACTTT
CDR3 protein: CASSQEVRETANSPLHF
clone size: few
CDR3 length: 17
V gene: TRBV4-2
D gene: -
J gene: TRBJ1-6

CDR3 DNA: TGTGCCAGCAGCCTTACAGGGACAAGAGCGGATACGCAGTATTTT
CDR3 protein: CASSLTGTRADTQYF
clone size: -
CDR3 length: 15
V gene: TRBV12-3/TRBV12-4
D gene: -
J gene: TRBJ2-3

CDR3 DNA: TGTGCCAGCAGTGTTCCGGGACAGGGTTCCTACAATGAGCAGTTCTTC
CDR3 protein: CASSVPGQGSYNEQFF
clone size: few
CDR3 length: 16
V gene: TRBV2
D gene: TRBD1
J gene: TRBJ2-1

CDR3 DNA: TGTGCCACTCACGTGGGCAGGGGGCAGGTCAATGAGCAGTTCTTC
CDR3 protein: CATHVGRGQVNEQFF
clone size: -
CDR3 length: 15
V gene: TRBV15
D gene: TRBD1
J gene: TRBJ2-1

CDR3 DNA: TGTGCCAGCAGCCACGGACAGGGCGTCCTGTCGAACACCGGGGAGCTGTTTTTT
CDR3 protein: CASSHGQGVLSNTGELFF
clone size: many
CDR3 length: 18
V gene: TRBV11-1
D gene: TRBD1
J gene: TRBJ2-2

CDR3 DNA: TGTGCCAGCAGCTTACTGGCGGGGTCCGAGCAGTACTTC
CDR3 protein: CASSLLAGSEQYF
clone size: few
CDR3 length: 13
V gene: TRBV7-9
D gene: -
J gene: TRBJ2-7

CDR3 DNA: TGCAGCGTTGAAGTACTCAGTCTCGGTCCCAATGAGCAGTTCTTC
CDR3 protein: CSVEVLSLGPNEQFF
clone size: -
CDR3 length: 15
V gene: TRBV29-1
D gene: -
J gene: TRBJ2-1

CDR3 DNA: TGTGCCAGCAGCCCGGATTTCCAGGGTTCCACTGAAGCTTTCTTT
CDR3 protein: CASSPDFQGSTEAFF
clone size: few
CDR3 length: 15
V gene: TRBV14
D gene: -
J gene: TRBJ1-1

CDR3 DNA: TGTGCCAGCAGCTTATTAGGGTCTGGGGGCGGCTACACCTTC
CDR3 protein: CASSLLGSGGGYTF
clone size: few
CDR3 length: 14
V gene: TRBV7-9
D gene: -
J gene: TRBJ1-2

CDR3 DNA: TGTGCCCGGGCGAACACCGGGGAGCTGTTTTTT
CDR3 protein: CARANTGELFF
clone size: few
CDR3 length: 11
V gene: TRBV6-2/TRBV6-3
D gene: -
J gene: TRBJ2-2

CDR3 DNA: TGTGCCAGCAGGGCAGAGCGGTCGGAGACCCAGTACTTC
CDR3 protein: CASRAERSETQYF
clone size: -
CDR3 length: 13
V gene: TRBV12-3/TRBV12-4
D gene: -
J gene: TRBJ2-5

CDR3 DNA: TGTGCCAGCAACATCAGGGGTGTTGGCGAGCAGTTCTTC
CDR3 protein: CASNIRGVGEQFF
clone size: -
CDR3 length: 13
V gene: TRBV12-3/TRBV12-4
D gene: -
J gene: TRBJ2-1

CDR3 DNA: TGTGCCAGCAGTTTGAGGGGCTTGGGGCAGCCCCAGCATTTT
CDR3 protein: CASSLRGLGQPQHF
clone size: many
CDR3 length: 14
V gene: TRBV28
D gene: -
J gene: TRBJ1-5

CDR3 DNA: TGTGCCAGCAGCCCCGGACTGTACACCGGGGAGCTGTTTTTT
CDR3 protein: CASSPGLYTGELFF
clone size: many
CDR3 length: 14
V gene: TRBV7-2
D gene: -
J gene: TRBJ2-2

CDR3 DNA: TGTGCCAGCAGCTTGCCAGGCCAAGAGACCCAGTACTTC
CDR3 protein: CASSLPGQETQYF
clone size: many
CDR3 length: 13
V gene: TRBV7-2
D gene: -
J gene: TRBJ2-5

CDR3 DNA: TGTGCCGGCACCCCCTCGAACAGGGGCAATCAGCCCCAGCATTTT
CDR3 protein: CAGTPSNRGNQPQHF
clone size: -
CDR3 length: 15
V gene: TRBV6-6
D gene: -
J gene: TRBJ1-5

CDR3 DNA: TGTGCCAGCAGTTTATGGGGGGCGGGGTCAGGGGAGACCCAGTACTTC
CDR3 protein: CASSLWGAGSGETQYF
clone size: few
CDR3 length: 16
V gene: TRBV28
D gene: -
J gene: TRBJ2-5

CDR3 DNA: TGCAGTGCTAGAGGTTTTGCCTACAATGAGCAGTTCTTC
CDR3 protein: CSARGFAYNEQFF
clone size: -
CDR3 length: 13
V gene: TRBV20-1
D gene: -
J gene: TRBJ2-1

CDR3 DNA: TGTGCCAGCAGTGGGACAGGGTACGAGCAGTACTTC
CDR3 protein: CASSGTGYEQYF
clone size: many
CDR3 length: 12
V gene: TRBV7-2
D gene: TRBD1
J gene: TRBJ2-7

CDR3 DNA: TGTGCCAGCAGCTTGCCGACTAGTTCAGATACGCAGTATTTT
CDR3 protein: CASSLPTSSDTQYF
clone size: few
CDR3 length: 14
V gene: TRBV5-4
D gene: -
J gene: TRBJ2-3

CDR3 DNA: TGTGCCAGCAGCGCCTGGGCTGCGGGCACTGAAGCTTTCTTT
CDR3 protein: CASSAWAAGTEAFF
clone size: few
CDR3 length: 14
V gene: TRBV7-9
D gene: -
J gene: TRBJ1-1

CDR3 DNA: TGTGCCAGCAGTTACGGTTCAGCCCCCGGGGCCCAGCATTTT
CDR3 protein: CASSYGSAPGAQHF
clone size: few
CDR3 length: 14
V gene: TRBV6-6
D gene: -
J gene: TRBJ1-5

CDR3 DNA: TGCAGTGCCGGTCCTGTGCCTTTCTTC
CDR3 protein: CSAGPVPFF
clone size: -
CDR3 length: 9
V gene: TRBV20-1
D gene: -
J gene: TRBJ1-2

CDR3 DNA: TGTGCCAGCAGCTCCGGGGTAGCGGGGCTCTACGAGCAGTACTTC
CDR3 protein: CASSSGVAGLYEQYF
clone size: -
CDR3 length: 15
V gene: TRBV7-9
D gene: TRBD2
J gene: TRBJ2-7

CDR3 DNA: TGTGCCAGCAGTTTGACAGCGACTAGCGGGGACAATGAGCAGTTCTTC
CDR3 protein: CASSLTATSGDNEQFF
clone size: -
CDR3 length: 16
V gene: TRBV28
D gene: TRBD2
J gene: TRBJ2-1

CDR3 DNA: TGTGCCATCAGGGGGGGGGACTCCTACGAGCAGTACTTC
CDR3 protein: CAIRGGDSYEQYF
clone size: -
CDR3 length: 13
V gene: TRBV10-3
D gene: TRBD2
J gene: TRBJ2-7

CDR3 DNA: TGTGCCAGCACCAACCGGGACTTTAACTATGGCTACACCTTC
CDR3 protein: CASTNRDFNYGYTF
clone size: -
CDR3 length: 14
V gene: TRBV12-3/TRBV12-4
D gene: -
J gene: TRBJ1-2

CDR3 DNA: TGCAGCGTGCGGACAGGGTGGGGCAATCAGCCCCAGCATTTT
CDR3 protein: CSVRTGWGNQPQHF
clone size: -
CDR3 length: 14
V gene: TRBV29-1
D gene: TRBD1
J gene: TRBJ1-5

CDR3 DNA: TGTGCCAGCAGTTATCGGGGGCTGGAGGAGACCCAGTACTTC
CDR3 protein: CASSYRGLEETQYF
clone size: -
CDR3 length: 14
V gene: TRBV6-5
D gene: -
J gene: TRBJ2-5

CDR3 DNA: TGCAGTGCTAGCCGGAACACTGAAGCTTTCTTT
CDR3 protein: CSASRNTEAFF
clone size: -
CDR3 length: 11
V gene: TRBV20-1
D gene: -
J gene: TRBJ1-1

CDR3 DNA: TGCGCCAGCAGCTTGGGGGACAGGGGAACACTCAATGGCTACACCTTC
CDR3 protein: CASSLGDRGTLNGYTF
clone size: -
CDR3 length: 16
V gene: TRBV5-1
D gene: TRBD1
J gene: TRBJ1-2

CDR3 DNA: TGTGCCATTCAGGGGGCCGGCTCCTACGAGCAGTACTTC
CDR3 protein: CAIQGAGSYEQYF
clone size: few
CDR3 length: 13
V gene: TRBV2
D gene: TRBD1
J gene: TRBJ2-7

CDR3 DNA: TGTGCCAGCAGCATGCGGGACAGCTCCTACGAGCAGTACTTC
CDR3 protein: CASSMRDSSYEQYF
clone size: many
CDR3 length: 14
V gene: TRBV7-2
D gene: -
J gene: TRBJ2-7

CDR3 DNA: TGTGCCAGCAGTTCCCCCCTCGGAGGCTACAATGAGCAGTTCTTC
CDR3 protein: CASSSPLGGYNEQFF
clone size: -
CDR3 length: 15
V gene: TRBV27
D gene: -
J gene: TRBJ2-1

CDR3 DNA: TGCGCCAGCAGCCAAGATAGTCCACTAGCCAAAAACATTCAGTACTTC
CDR3 protein: CASSQDSPLAKNIQYF
clone size: -
CDR3 length: 16
V gene: TRBV4-1
D gene: -
J gene: TRBJ2-4

CDR3 DNA: TGTGCCAGCAGTGCCTTGGCGGGGGAGACCCAGTACTTC
CDR3 protein: CASSALAGETQYF
clone size: few
CDR3 length: 13
V gene: TRBV6-8
D gene: -
J gene: TRBJ2-5

CDR3 DNA: TGCAGTGCTAGGTCCCCTTCCGGACAGCTCAATCAGCCCCAGCATTTT
CDR3 protein: CSARSPSGQLNQPQHF
clone size: -
CDR3 length: 16
V gene: TRBV20-1
D gene: -
J gene: TRBJ1-5